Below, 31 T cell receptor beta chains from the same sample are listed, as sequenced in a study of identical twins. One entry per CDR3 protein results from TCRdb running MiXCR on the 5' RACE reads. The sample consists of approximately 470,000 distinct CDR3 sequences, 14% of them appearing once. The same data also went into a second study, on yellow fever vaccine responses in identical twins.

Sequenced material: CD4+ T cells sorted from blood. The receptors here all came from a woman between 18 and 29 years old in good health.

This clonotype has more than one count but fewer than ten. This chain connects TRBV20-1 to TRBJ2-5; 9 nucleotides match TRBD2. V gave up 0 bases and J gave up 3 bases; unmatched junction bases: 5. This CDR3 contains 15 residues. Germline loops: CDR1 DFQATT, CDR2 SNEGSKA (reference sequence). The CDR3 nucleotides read TGCAGTGCTAGAGATCCAGCGGGGGGAAAAGAGACCCAGTACTTC. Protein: CSARDPAGGKETQYF.

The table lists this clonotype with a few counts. The CDR3 here is CATSVNTGELFF. The CDR3 nucleotides read TGTGCCACCAGTGTTAACACCGGGGAGCTGTTTTTT. The V gene is TRBV24-1, the J gene TRBJ2-2; D not certain. This CDR3 has 12 amino acids. The V end lost 5 bases, the J end lost 2 bases, and 2 bases lay between the germline ends. The germline CDR1 and CDR2 sequences are KGHDR and SFDVKD.

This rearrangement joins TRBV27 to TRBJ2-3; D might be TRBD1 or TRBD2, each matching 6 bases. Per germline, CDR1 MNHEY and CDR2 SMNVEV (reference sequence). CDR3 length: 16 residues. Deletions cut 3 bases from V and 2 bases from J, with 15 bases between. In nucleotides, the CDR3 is TGTGCCAGCAGTTTCCAGGGGAGGACAAACACAGATACGCAGTATTTT. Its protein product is CASSFQGRTNTDTQYF.

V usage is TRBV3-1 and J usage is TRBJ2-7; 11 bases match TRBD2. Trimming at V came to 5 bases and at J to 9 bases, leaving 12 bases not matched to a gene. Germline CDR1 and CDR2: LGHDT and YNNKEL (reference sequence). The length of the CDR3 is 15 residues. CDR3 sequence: CASSTIGTSGARQYF. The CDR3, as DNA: TGTGCCAGCAGCACGATTGGGACTAGCGGTGCGCGGCAGTACTTC.

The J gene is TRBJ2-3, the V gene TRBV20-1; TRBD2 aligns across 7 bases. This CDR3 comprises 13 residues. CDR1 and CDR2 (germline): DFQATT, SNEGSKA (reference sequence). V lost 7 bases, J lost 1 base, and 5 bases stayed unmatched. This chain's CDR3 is CSGLTSGTDTQYF. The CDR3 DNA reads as TGCAGTGGGCTTACTAGCGGCACAGATACGCAGTATTTT.

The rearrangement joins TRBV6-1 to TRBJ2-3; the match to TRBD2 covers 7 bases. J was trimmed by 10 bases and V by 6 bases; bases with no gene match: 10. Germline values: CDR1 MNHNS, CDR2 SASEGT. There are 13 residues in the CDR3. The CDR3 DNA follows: TGTGCCAGCAGACGGGGAGGGAGGGAAGCGCAGTATTTT. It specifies CASRRGGREAQYF.

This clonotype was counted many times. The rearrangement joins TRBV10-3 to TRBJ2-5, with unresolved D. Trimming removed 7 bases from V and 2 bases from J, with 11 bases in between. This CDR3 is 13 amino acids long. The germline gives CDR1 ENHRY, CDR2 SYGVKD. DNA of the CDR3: TGTGCCATCAAGCGTGAAGGGCAAGAGACCCAGTACTTC. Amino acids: CAIKREGQETQYF.

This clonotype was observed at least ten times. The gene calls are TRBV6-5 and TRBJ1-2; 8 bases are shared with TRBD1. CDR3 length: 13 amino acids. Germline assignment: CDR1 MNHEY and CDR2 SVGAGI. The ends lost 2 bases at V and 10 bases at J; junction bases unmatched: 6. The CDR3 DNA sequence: TGTGCCAGCAGTTACCCCGGGACAGGATCCTACACCTTC. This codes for CASSYPGTGSYTF.

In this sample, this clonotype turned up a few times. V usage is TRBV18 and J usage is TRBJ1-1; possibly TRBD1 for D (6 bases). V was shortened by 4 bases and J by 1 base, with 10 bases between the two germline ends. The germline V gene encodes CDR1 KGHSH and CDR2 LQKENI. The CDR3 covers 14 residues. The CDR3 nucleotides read TGTGCCAGCTCACTACAGGGCTGGAACACTGAAGCTTTCTTT. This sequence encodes CASSLQGWNTEAFF.

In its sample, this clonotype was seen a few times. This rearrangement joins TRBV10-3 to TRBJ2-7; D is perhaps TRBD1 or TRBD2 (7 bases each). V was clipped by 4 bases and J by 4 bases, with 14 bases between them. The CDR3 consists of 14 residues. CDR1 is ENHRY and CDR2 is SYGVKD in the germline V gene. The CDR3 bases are TGTGCCATCAGTGGCAGGGGGGGTCATTACGAGCAGTACTTC. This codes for CAISGRGGHYEQYF.

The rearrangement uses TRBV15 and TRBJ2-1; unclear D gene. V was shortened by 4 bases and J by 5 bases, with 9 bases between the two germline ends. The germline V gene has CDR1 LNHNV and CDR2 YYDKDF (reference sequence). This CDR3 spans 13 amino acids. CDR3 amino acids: CATSTQENNEQFF. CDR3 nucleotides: TGTGCCACCAGCACCCAAGAAAACAATGAGCAGTTCTTC.

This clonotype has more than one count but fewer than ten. The CDR3 nucleotides read TGTGCCACCAGTGATCCCCGGGACAGGGCTTTCGAGACCCAGTACTTC. It codes for CATSDPRDRAFETQYF. This chain joins TRBV24-1 and TRBJ2-5; 9 bases are shared with TRBD1. V lost 3 bases and J lost 5; bases outside the gene matches: 9. The CDR3 consists of 16 residues. Germline V gene lookup returns CDR1 KGHDR and CDR2 SFDVKD.

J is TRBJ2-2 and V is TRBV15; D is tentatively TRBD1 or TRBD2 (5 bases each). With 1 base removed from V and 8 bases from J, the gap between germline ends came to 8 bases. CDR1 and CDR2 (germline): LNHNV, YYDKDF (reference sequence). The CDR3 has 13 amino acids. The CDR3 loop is CATSRVGAGELFF. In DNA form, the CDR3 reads TGTGCCACCAGCAGAGTCGGGGCAGGGGAGCTGTTTTTT.

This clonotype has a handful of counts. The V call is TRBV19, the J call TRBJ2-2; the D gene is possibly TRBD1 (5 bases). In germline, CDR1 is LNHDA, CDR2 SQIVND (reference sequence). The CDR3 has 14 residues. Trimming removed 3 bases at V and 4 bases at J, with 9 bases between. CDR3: CASSISGRTGELFF. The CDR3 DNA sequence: TGTGCCAGTAGTATCTCAGGGCGCACCGGGGAGCTGTTTTTT.

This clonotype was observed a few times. CDR3 DNA sequence: TGTGCCAGCAGCTTAGGGCTAGCGGGGGGGCGGATCGGGAGCACAGATACGCAGTATTTT. It encodes CASSLGLAGGRIGSTDTQYF. This chain joins TRBV7-8 and TRBJ2-3, with 12 bases matching TRBD2. The CDR3 covers 20 residues. V shed 1 base, J shed 0 bases, and the junction held 11 bases outside the gene matches. Germline lookup yields CDR1 SGHVS and CDR2 FQNEAQ. The full variable domain, rest sourced from reference TRBV7-8 and TRBJ2-3, is GAGVSQSPRYKVAKRGQDVALRCDPISGHVSLFWYQQALGQGPEFLTYFQNEAQLDKSGLPSDRFFAERPEGSVSTLKIQRTQQEDSAVYLCASSLGLAGGRIGSTDTQYFGPGTRLTVL.

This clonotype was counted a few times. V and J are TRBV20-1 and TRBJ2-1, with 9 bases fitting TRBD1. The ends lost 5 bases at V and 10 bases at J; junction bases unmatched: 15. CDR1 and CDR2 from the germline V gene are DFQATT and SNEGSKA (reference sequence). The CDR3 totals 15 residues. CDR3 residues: CSAYQQGATTYEQFF. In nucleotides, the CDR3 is TGCAGTGCTTACCAACAGGGGGCGACGACATACGAGCAGTTCTTC.

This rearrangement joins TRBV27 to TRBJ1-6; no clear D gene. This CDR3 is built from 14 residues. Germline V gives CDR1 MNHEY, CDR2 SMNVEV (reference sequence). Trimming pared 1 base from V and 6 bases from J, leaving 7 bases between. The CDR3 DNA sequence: TGTGCCAGCAGTTTATGGCTTCGTAATTCACCCCTCCACTTT. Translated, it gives CASSLWLRNSPLHF.

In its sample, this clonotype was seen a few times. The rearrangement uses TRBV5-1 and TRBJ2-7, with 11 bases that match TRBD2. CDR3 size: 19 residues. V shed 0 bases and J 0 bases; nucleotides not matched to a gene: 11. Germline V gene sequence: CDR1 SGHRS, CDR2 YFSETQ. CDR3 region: CASSLVSGTSGGGSYEQYF. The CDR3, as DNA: TGCGCCAGCAGCTTGGTAAGCGGGACTAGCGGAGGGGGCTCCTACGAGCAGTACTTC.

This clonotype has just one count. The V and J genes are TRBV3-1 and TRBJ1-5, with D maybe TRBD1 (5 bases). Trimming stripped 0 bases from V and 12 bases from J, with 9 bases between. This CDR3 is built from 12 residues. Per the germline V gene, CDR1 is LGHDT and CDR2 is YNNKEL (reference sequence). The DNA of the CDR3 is TGTGCCAGCAGCCAAGATCTGGGGGTCCAGCATTTT. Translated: CASSQDLGVQHF.

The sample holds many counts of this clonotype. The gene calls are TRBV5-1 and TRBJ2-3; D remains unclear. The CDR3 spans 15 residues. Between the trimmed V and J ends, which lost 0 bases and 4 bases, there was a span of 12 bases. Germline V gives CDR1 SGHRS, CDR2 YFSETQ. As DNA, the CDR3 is TGCGCCAGCAGCTTGGTGCGGCCAGTCGCAGATACGCAGTATTTT. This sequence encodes CASSLVRPVADTQYF.

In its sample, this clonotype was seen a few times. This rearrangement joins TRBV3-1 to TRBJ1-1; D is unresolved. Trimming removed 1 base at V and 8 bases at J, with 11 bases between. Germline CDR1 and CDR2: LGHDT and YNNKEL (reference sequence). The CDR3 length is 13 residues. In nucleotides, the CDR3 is TGTGCCAGCAGCCAAGGGGTAGCTGGGGAAGCTTTCTTT. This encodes CASSQGVAGEAFF.

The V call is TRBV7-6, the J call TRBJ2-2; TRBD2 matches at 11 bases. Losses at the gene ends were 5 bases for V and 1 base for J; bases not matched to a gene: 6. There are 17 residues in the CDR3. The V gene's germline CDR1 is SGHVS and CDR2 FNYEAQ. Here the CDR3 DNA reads TGTGCCAGCAGCAGACTAGCGGGAATACAGAACACCGGGGAGCTGTTTTTT. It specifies CASSRLAGIQNTGELFF.

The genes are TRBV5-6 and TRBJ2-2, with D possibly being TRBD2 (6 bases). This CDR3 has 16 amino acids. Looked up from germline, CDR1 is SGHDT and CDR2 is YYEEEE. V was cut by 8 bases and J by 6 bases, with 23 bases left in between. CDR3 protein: CASSNQGLYNSGELFF. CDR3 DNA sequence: TGTGCCAGTTCCAATCAGGGACTCTATAATTCCGGGGAGCTGTTTTTT.

The CDR3 region is CASSSVGSGTDTQYF. DNA of the CDR3: TGTGCCAGCAGTTCGGTAGGGTCTGGCACAGATACGCAGTATTTT. This chain links TRBV28 with TRBJ2-3, with D unresolved. Per germline, CDR1 MDHEN and CDR2 SYDVKM. Trimming stripped 4 bases from V and 1 base from J, with 12 bases between. The CDR3 contains 15 residues.

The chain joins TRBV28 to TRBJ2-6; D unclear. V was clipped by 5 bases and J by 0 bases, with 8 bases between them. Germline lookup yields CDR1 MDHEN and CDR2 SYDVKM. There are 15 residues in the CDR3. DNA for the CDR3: TGTGCCAGCAGTCCCCGGCGCTCTGGGGCCAACGTCCTGACTTTC. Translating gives CASSPRRSGANVLTF.

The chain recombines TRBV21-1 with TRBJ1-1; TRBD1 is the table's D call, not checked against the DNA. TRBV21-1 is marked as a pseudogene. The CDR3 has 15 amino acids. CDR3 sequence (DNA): TGTGCCAGCGTACGGGGGGGGGAGTGGGACACTGAAGCTTTCTTT. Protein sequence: CASVRGGEWDTEAFF.

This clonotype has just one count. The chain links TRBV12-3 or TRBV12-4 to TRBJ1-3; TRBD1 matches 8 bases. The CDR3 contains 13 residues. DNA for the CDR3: TGTGCAGACAGGGGTTCGGGAGGAAACACCATATATTTT. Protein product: CADRGSGGNTIYF.

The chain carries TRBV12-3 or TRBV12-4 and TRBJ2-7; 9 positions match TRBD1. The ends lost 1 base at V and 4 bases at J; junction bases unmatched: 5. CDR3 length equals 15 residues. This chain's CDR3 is CASSLGRDREYEQYF. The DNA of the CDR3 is TGTGCCAGCAGTTTAGGTCGGGACAGGGAGTACGAGCAGTACTTC.

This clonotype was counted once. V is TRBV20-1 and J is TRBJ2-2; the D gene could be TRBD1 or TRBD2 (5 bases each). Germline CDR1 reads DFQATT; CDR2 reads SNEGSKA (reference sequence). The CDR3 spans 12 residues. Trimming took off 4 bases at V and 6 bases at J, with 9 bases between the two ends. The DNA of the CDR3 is TGCAGTGCTACCCGGGGCCCCGGGGAGCTGTTTTTT. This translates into CSATRGPGELFF.

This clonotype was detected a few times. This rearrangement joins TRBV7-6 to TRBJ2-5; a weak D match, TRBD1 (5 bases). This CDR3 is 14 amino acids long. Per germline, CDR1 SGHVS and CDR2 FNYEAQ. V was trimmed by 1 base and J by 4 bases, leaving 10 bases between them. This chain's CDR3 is CASSLGLRGETQYF. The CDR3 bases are TGTGCCAGCAGCTTAGGCTTAAGGGGAGAGACCCAGTACTTC. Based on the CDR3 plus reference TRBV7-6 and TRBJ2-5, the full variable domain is GAGVSQSPRYKVTKRGQDVALRCDPISGHVSLYWYRQALGQGPEFLTYFNYEAQQDKSGLPNDRFSAERPEGSISTLTIQRTEQRDSAMYRCASSLGLRGETQYFGPGTRLLVL.

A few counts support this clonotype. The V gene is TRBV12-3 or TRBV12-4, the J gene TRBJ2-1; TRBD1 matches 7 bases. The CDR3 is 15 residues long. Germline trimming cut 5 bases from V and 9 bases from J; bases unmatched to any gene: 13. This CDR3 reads CASSPGDSSFGEQFF. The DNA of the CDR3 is TGTGCCAGCAGTCCCGGGGACAGCTCCTTCGGTGAGCAGTTCTTC.